This passage covers 19 T cell receptor beta chains from one sample sequenced in a study of identical twins (dated by TCRdb to the mid-2010s). Libraries were built with 5' RACE. The data were produced on an Illumina HiSeq 2000. TCRdb reprocessing: public reads trimmed at Q25 with fastp, clones called with MiXCR, in-frame beta chains kept. Every CDR3 protein is listed once, alongside the most common genes and DNA of its rows. For this sample there are around 550,000 distinct CDR3 sequences; about 15% appear just once. Roughly 0.46% of the sample rests with the top ten. This sample also belongs to another study, concerning yellow fever vaccine responses in identical twins.

Specimen: CD4+ T cells sorted from blood. Receptor source: a woman aged 18-35 years in good health.

The chain is built from TRBV4-1 and TRBJ2-5, with 10 bases aligning to TRBD2. Trimming took 2 bases from V and 5 from J; bases not matched to a gene: 8. Germline CDR1 is MGHRA and CDR2 is YSYEKL. The length of the CDR3 is 16 residues. The CDR3 bases are TGCGCCAGCAGCCAACAGATAGCGGGAGGAGGGGAGACCCAGTACTTC. Translation: CASSQQIAGGGETQYF.

This clonotype was picked up many times. The gene calls are TRBV2 and TRBJ1-5; maybe TRBD1 (6 bases). V was pared by 2 bases and J by 3 bases, with 8 bases between. This CDR3 region has 14 residues. In germline, CDR1 is SNHLY, CDR2 FYNNEI. The CDR3 DNA is TGTGCCAGCAGTGAATGGACAGACAATCAGCCCCAGCATTTT. This translates into CASSEWTDNQPQHF.

The rearrangement joins TRBV7-8 to TRBJ2-3; the match to TRBD2 covers 12 bases. CDR1 SGHVS and CDR2 FQNEAQ come from the germline V gene. This CDR3 region has 20 residues. Losses at the gene ends were 3 bases for V and 1 base for J; bases not matched to a gene: 14. This chain's CDR3 is CASSFAMTSGSKRGTDTQYF. DNA of the CDR3: TGTGCCAGCAGCTTTGCGATGACTAGCGGGAGTAAAAGGGGCACAGATACGCAGTATTTT.

This chain joins TRBV28 and TRBJ2-1, with TRBD2 as a possible D gene (6 bases). Between the trimmed V and J ends, which lost 3 bases and 10 bases, there was a span of 16 bases. Germline values: CDR1 MDHEN, CDR2 SYDVKM. The CDR3 sequence is 14 residues long. The CDR3 protein is CASSFFGSPIEQFF. CDR3 nucleotide sequence: TGTGCCAGCAGTTTTTTCGGGAGCCCAATCGAGCAGTTCTTC.

As DNA, the CDR3 is TGTGCCAGCAGTTACGGAGTTACGTTGACAGCCACCACTGAAGCTTTCTTT. This codes for CASSYGVTLTATTEAFF. The rearrangement links TRBV6-5 to TRBJ1-1, with D perhaps TRBD1 (5 bases). V gave up 2 bases and J gave up 4 bases, with 20 bases separating them. Looked up from germline, CDR1 is MNHEY and CDR2 is SVGAGI. The CDR3 sequence is 17 residues long.

This clonotype has a handful of counts. The chain recombines TRBV18 with TRBJ2-7, with 7 positions matching TRBD2. J was trimmed by 3 bases and V by 5 bases; bases with no gene match: 10. Germline values: CDR1 KGHSH, CDR2 LQKENI. The CDR3 consists of 15 residues. The CDR3 region is CASSEWRGGNYEQYF. CDR3 DNA: TGTGCCAGCTCAGAATGGAGGGGAGGGAACTACGAGCAGTACTTC.

V and J are TRBV7-9 and TRBJ2-2; D is perhaps TRBD2 (5 bases). Trimming removed 0 bases from V and 4 bases from J, with 12 bases in between. The CDR3 has 16 amino acids. Germline V gene lookup returns CDR1 SEHNR and CDR2 FQNEAQ (reference sequence). The CDR3 bases are TGTGCCAGCAGCTTAGCGGAACTCCGGGGCACCGGGGAGCTGTTTTTT. Translating gives CASSLAELRGTGELFF. Drawing the rest from reference TRBV7-9 and TRBJ2-2, the complete variable domain is DTGVSQNPRHKITKRGQNVTFRCDPISEHNRLYWYRQTLGQGPEFLTYFQNEAQLEKSRLLSDRFSAERPKGSFSTLEIQRTEQGDSAMYLCASSLAELRGTGELFFGEGSRLTVL.

This clonotype was found many times. V gene TRBV12-3 or TRBV12-4 combines with J gene TRBJ2-5; D gene ambiguous. This CDR3 has 14 residues. Trimming pared 4 bases from V and 5 bases from J, leaving 14 bases between. This chain's CDR3 is CASSWSLSLETQYF. CDR3 DNA: TGTGCCAGCAGTTGGTCACTGAGCTTGGAGACCCAGTACTTC.

This clonotype was counted at least ten times. The chain employs TRBV12-3 or TRBV12-4 and TRBJ1-4; 11 nucleotides align to TRBD1. The ends lost 5 bases at V and 10 bases at J; junction bases unmatched: 6. This CDR3 has 14 residues. The CDR3 reads CASSLGTGGVKLFF. The CDR3 bases are TGTGCCAGCAGTCTAGGGACAGGGGGGGTAAAACTGTTTTTT.

This clonotype was recorded a few times. This sequence joins TRBV29-1 and TRBJ1-1, with unresolved D. CDR1 is SQVTM, CDR2 ANQGSEA, per germline. There are 13 residues in the CDR3. The ends were cut back, 4 bases at V and 0 bases at J, with 9 bases in the middle. Here the CDR3 DNA reads TGCAGCGTTGCGAGGGAAATGAACACTGAAGCTTTCTTT. It encodes CSVAREMNTEAFF.

This clonotype showed up just a few times. V gene TRBV20-1 combines with J gene TRBJ1-4; D call uncertain. Trimming left V 3 bases short and J 3 bases short, with 8 bases between. Germline CDR1 DFQATT, CDR2 SNEGSKA (reference sequence). This CDR3 comprises 13 residues. CDR3: CSASESANEKLFF. In DNA form, the CDR3 reads TGCAGTGCTAGTGAGTCTGCTAATGAAAAACTGTTTTTT.

In this sample, this clonotype turned up many times. CDR3 in DNA: TGCAGTGCTAGGCGAGGGGGCGAGACCCAGTACTTC. Its translation is CSARRGGETQYF. This chain connects TRBV20-1 to TRBJ2-5; 7 bases align to TRBD1. CDR3 length: 12 amino acids. CDR1 DFQATT and CDR2 SNEGSKA come from the germline V gene (reference sequence). V trimming: 3 bases; J trimming: 5 bases; junction bases outside the gene matches: 3.

CDR3 protein: CASSGAGGTYQETQYF. The DNA of the CDR3 is TGTGCCAGCAGCGGAGCGGGGGGGACGTACCAAGAGACCCAGTACTTC. The J gene is TRBJ2-5, the V gene TRBV9, with 10 bases matching TRBD2. Losses at the gene ends were 3 bases for V and 0 bases for J; bases not matched to a gene: 5. The germline gives CDR1 SGDLS, CDR2 YYNGEE. The CDR3 spans 16 residues.

J is TRBJ2-2 and V is TRBV12-3 or TRBV12-4, with TRBD1 identical over 9 bases. The V gene end was trimmed by 5 bases and the J gene end by 5 bases; junction bases not matched to a gene: 6. The CDR3 has 15 residues. CDR3 protein: CASSPTGGATGELFF. The CDR3, as DNA: TGTGCCAGCAGTCCAACAGGGGGCGCGACCGGGGAGCTGTTTTTT.

This clonotype was detected only a few times. V and J are TRBV7-9 and TRBJ1-4; D gene ambiguous. The CDR3 contains 16 residues. The germline V gene encodes CDR1 SEHNR and CDR2 FQNEAQ (reference sequence). V was clipped by 6 bases and J by 3 bases, with 17 bases between them. This CDR3 is CASRAPWGAANEKLFF. The CDR3 DNA is TGTGCCAGCAGAGCCCCTTGGGGAGCCGCTAATGAAAAACTGTTTTTT. The variable domain in full, completed from reference TRBV7-9 and TRBJ1-4, reads DTGVSQNPRHKITKRGQNVTFRCDPISEHNRLYWYRQTLGQGPEFLTYFQNEAQLEKSRLLSDRFSAERPKGSFSTLEIQRTEQGDSAMYLCASRAPWGAANEKLFFGSGTQLSVL.

This clonotype has only a few counts. The rearrangement uses TRBV11-2 and TRBJ2-1, with D maybe TRBD2 (6 bases). CDR1 SGHAT and CDR2 FQNNGV come from the germline V gene. V dropped 1 base and J dropped 11 bases, with 9 bases sitting between them. The CDR3 length is 12 residues. As DNA, the CDR3 is TGTGCCAGCAGCTTAGGCGGGGTTAAGCAGTTCTTC. This gives the protein CASSLGGVKQFF.

This rearrangement joins TRBV3-1 to TRBJ2-4; TRBD1 matches at 7 bases. The ends lost 1 base at V and 6 bases at J; junction bases unmatched: 9. Per germline, CDR1 LGHDT and CDR2 YNNKEL (reference sequence). This CDR3 has 16 amino acids. The CDR3 region has the DNA TGTGCCAGCAGCCAAGGGACAGGTACAAGAGCAAACATTCAGTACTTC. Residues: CASSQGTGTRANIQYF.

The chain couples TRBV2 to TRBJ2-4, with 12 positions matching TRBD1. Unmatched junction bases numbered 15, after V lost 6 bases and J lost 3 bases. The CDR3 has 19 residues. Germline-derived CDR1 and CDR2 are SNHLY and FYNNEI. Here the CDR3 reads CASRIAGTGGSFGKNIQYF. The CDR3 DNA reads as TGTGCCAGCAGGATTGCCGGGACAGGGGGCTCTTTTGGCAAAAACATTCAGTACTTC.

The rearrangement joins TRBV5-1 to TRBJ1-1, with 7 bases matching TRBD1. Per the germline V gene, CDR1 is SGHRS and CDR2 is YFSETQ. The CDR3 has 14 amino acids. V shed 4 bases and J 0 bases; nucleotides not matched to a gene: 3. The CDR3 is CASSKTGMNTEAFF. CDR3 nucleotide sequence: TGCGCCAGCAGCAAGACAGGGATGAACACTGAAGCTTTCTTT.